This is a list of T cell receptor beta chains from one sample in a study of T cells in Graves' hyperthyroidism and ophthalmopathy. TCRdb re-derived calls from the multiplex PCR reads in MiXCR, one entry per CDR3 protein. This table has 600,000 to 800,000 distinct CDR3 sequences, around 40% appearing once. Sequencing input: blood. The origin of the receptors is a woman in her forties with Graves' hyperthyroidism. Both conserved end residues are trimmed from each CDR3. Fields, in order: V gene, J gene, CDR3 protein.

V gene: TRBV6-1
J gene: TRBJ1-5
CDR3 protein: ASSPRAGAGGQPQH

V gene: TRBV4-1
J gene: TRBJ2-7
CDR3 protein: ASSARQGNYEQY

V gene: TRBV5-6
J gene: TRBJ1-6
CDR3 protein: ASSFLPGQGNSPLH

V gene: TRBV24-1
J gene: TRBJ1-1
CDR3 protein: ATSGYQNTEAF

V gene: TRBV10-3
J gene: TRBJ1-2
CDR3 protein: ASSRGQGTNYGYT

V gene: TRBV29-1
J gene: TRBJ2-7
CDR3 protein: SVANRVSYEQY

V gene: TRBV28
J gene: TRBJ1-1
CDR3 protein: ASSSSTGYTEAF

V gene: TRBV10-2
J gene: TRBJ1-1
CDR3 protein: ASSPPNTEAF

V gene: TRBV10-3
J gene: TRBJ1-1
CDR3 protein: AISEARWASEAF

V gene: TRBV12-3/TRBV12-4
J gene: TRBJ1-1
CDR3 protein: ASSVETGGNTEAF

V gene: TRBV14
J gene: TRBJ2-7
CDR3 protein: ASSPTRQGAPYEQY

V gene: TRBV20-1
J gene: TRBJ1-2
CDR3 protein: SAWDRDGYT

V gene: TRBV7-2
J gene: TRBJ2-2
CDR3 protein: ASSFDGITGELF

V gene: TRBV6-5
J gene: TRBJ1-5
CDR3 protein: ASRTSSNQPQH

V gene: TRBV23-1
J gene: TRBJ1-1
CDR3 protein: ASSPLDRVNTEAF

V gene: TRBV10-3
J gene: TRBJ2-7
CDR3 protein: AISPQGGYYEQY

V gene: TRBV6-5
J gene: TRBJ1-1
CDR3 protein: ASSARQGSGTEAF

V gene: TRBV10-3
J gene: -
CDR3 protein: AISRKSDGYNEQF

V gene: TRBV19
J gene: TRBJ1-1
CDR3 protein: ASSAQGGWDTEAF

V gene: TRBV9
J gene: TRBJ2-7
CDR3 protein: ASSVAEGVVYEQY

V gene: TRBV4-3
J gene: TRBJ2-5
CDR3 protein: ASSQDLSYQETQY

V gene: TRBV7-9
J gene: TRBJ2-5
CDR3 protein: ASSPPGRGETQY

V gene: TRBV20-1
J gene: TRBJ2-2
CDR3 protein: SARDTGHGELF

V gene: TRBV6-6
J gene: TRBJ2-6
CDR3 protein: ASSREHPSSGANVLT

V gene: TRBV6-6
J gene: TRBJ1-3
CDR3 protein: ASSYRGNTIY

V gene: TRBV24-1
J gene: TRBJ1-2
CDR3 protein: ATRTGSGYT

V gene: TRBV6-2/TRBV6-3
J gene: TRBJ2-7
CDR3 protein: ASSYGSGGTYEQY

V gene: TRBV2
J gene: TRBJ2-3
CDR3 protein: ASSGAFSTDTQY

V gene: TRBV25-1
J gene: TRBJ1-3
CDR3 protein: ASSEESHGNTIY

V gene: TRBV10-3
J gene: TRBJ1-2
CDR3 protein: GPAGAELYGYT

V gene: TRBV4-3
J gene: TRBJ2-5
CDR3 protein: ASSQGTGGKETQY

V gene: TRBV7-9
J gene: TRBJ2-2
CDR3 protein: ASRSGTSDVGELF

V gene: TRBV4-2
J gene: TRBJ2-7
CDR3 protein: ASSEGGSSYNEQY

V gene: TRBV6-5
J gene: TRBJ1-3
CDR3 protein: ASSYSGRRSAGNTIY

V gene: TRBV20-1
J gene: TRBJ2-7
CDR3 protein: STTDDGRPTYEQY

V gene: TRBV27
J gene: TRBJ2-5
CDR3 protein: ASTVAGGNQETQY

V gene: TRBV7-2
J gene: TRBJ1-6
CDR3 protein: ASSLGGQYNSPLH

V gene: TRBV19
J gene: TRBJ1-5
CDR3 protein: ARADSNQPQH

V gene: TRBV7-8
J gene: TRBJ1-2
CDR3 protein: ASSPDRGLGYT

V gene: TRBV7-8
J gene: TRBJ1-3
CDR3 protein: ASSIDRVSGNTIY

V gene: TRBV6-1
J gene: TRBJ1-2
CDR3 protein: ASSEQRLLSYGYT

V gene: TRBV9
J gene: TRBJ2-7
CDR3 protein: ASSLDSPSSYEQY

V gene: TRBV2
J gene: TRBJ2-5
CDR3 protein: ASSRDGQREETQY

V gene: TRBV6-5
J gene: TRBJ1-5
CDR3 protein: ASANPGEGSNQPQH

V gene: TRBV10-3
J gene: TRBJ1-2
CDR3 protein: ASSGPGSIKEEDYT

V gene: TRBV20-1
J gene: TRBJ2-7
CDR3 protein: SAREITGAYEQY

V gene: TRBV10-1
J gene: TRBJ2-5
CDR3 protein: ASSESSLVGETQY

V gene: TRBV5-6
J gene: TRBJ1-2
CDR3 protein: ASSLVDKRGGYT

V gene: TRBV10-1
J gene: TRBJ1-2
CDR3 protein: ASSETGEIYGYT

V gene: TRBV7-2
J gene: TRBJ2-5
CDR3 protein: ASLTGELETQY

V gene: TRBV12-3/TRBV12-4
J gene: TRBJ2-7
CDR3 protein: ASSPSSGTYEQY

V gene: TRBV12-3/TRBV12-4
J gene: TRBJ1-3
CDR3 protein: ASSSPGTHSGNTIY

V gene: TRBV6-5
J gene: TRBJ1-3
CDR3 protein: ASSYSRTGSGNTIY